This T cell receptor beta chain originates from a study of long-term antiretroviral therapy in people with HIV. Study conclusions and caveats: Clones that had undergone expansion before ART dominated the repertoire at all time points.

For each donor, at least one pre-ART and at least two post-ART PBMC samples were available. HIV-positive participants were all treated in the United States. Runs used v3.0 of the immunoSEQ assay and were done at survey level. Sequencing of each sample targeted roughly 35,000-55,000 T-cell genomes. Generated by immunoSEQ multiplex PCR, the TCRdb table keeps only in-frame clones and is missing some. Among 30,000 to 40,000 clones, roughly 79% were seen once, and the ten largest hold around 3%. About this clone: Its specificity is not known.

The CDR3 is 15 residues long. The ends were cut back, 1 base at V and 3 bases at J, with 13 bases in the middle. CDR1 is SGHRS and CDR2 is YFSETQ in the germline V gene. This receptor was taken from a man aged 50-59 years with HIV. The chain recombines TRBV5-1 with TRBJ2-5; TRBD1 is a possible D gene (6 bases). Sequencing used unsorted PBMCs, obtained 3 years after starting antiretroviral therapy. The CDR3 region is CASSLTGTREETQYF. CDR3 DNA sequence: TGCGCCAGCAGCTTGACCGGGACAAGGGAAGAGACCCAGTACTTC. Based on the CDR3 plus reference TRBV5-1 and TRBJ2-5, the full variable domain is KAGVTQTPRYLIKTRGQQVTLSCSPISGHRSVSWYQQTPGQGLQFLFEYFSETQRNKGNFPGRFSGRQFSNSRSEMNVSTLELGDSALYLCASSLTGTREETQYFGPGTRLLVL.